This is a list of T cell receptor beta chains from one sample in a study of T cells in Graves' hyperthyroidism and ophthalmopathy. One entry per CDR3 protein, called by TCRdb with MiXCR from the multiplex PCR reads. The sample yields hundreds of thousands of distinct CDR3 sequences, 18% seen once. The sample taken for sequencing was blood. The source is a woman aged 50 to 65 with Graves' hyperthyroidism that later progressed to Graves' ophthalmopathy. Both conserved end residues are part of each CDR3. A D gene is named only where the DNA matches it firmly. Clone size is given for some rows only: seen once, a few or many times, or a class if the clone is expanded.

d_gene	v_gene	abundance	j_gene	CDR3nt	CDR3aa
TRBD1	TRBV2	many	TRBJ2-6	TGTGCCAGCCTCTCCAGGGGGCCTGGGGCCAACGTCCTGACTTTC	CASLSRGPGANVLTF
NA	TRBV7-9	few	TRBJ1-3	TGTGCCGCAACCAGGGTCCCCAACTCTGGAAACACCATATATTTT	CAATRVPNSGNTIYF
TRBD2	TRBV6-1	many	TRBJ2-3	TGTGCCAGCACCCCCCGGACTAGCGGTAGCACAGATACGCAGTATTTT	CASTPRTSGSTDTQYF
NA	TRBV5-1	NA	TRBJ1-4	TGTGCCAGCAGACCCGGCCGGGAGGATGAAAAACTGTTTTTT	CASRPGREDEKLFF
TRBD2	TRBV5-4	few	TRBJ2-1	TGTGCCAGCAGCTTTAAGCGGGGGACCTACAATGAGCAGTTCTTC	CASSFKRGTYNEQFF
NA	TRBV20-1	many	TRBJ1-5	TGCAGTGCCACAGCCTCCGAACAGTTCAATCAGCCCCAGCATTTT	CSATASEQFNQPQHF
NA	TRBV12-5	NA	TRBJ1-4	TGTGCTAGTGGTTGGGCAGGAGGGGATGAAAAACTGTTTTTT	CASGWAGGDEKLFF
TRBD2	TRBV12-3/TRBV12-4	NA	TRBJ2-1	TGTGCCAGCAGGGGGGGGGCTAGCGGGGGCTTGAATGAGCAGTTCTTC	CASRGGASGGLNEQFF
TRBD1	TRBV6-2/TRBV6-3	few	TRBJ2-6	TGTGCCAGCAGAGGGACAGACTCTGGGGCCAACGTCCTGACTTTC	CASRGTDSGANVLTF
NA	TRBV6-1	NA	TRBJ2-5	TGTGCCAGCAGTGAAAGTCAGGGGCAAGAGACCCAGTACTTC	CASSESQGQETQYF
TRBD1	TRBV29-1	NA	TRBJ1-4	TGCAGCGTTGACACAGGGGGAAGTGAAAAACTGTTTTTT	CSVDTGGSEKLFF
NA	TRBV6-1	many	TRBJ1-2	TGTGCCAGCAGTTGGCGGGGTGATCCCGGGGAGGGCTACACCTTC	CASSWRGDPGEGYTF
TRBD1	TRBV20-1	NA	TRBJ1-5	TGCAGTGCCCTGGACAGGGGGAGGAACAATCAGCCCCAGCATTTT	CSALDRGRNNQPQHF
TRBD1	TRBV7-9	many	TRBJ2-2	TGTGCCAGCAGCTGGGGACAGTTGAACACCGGGGAGCTGTTTTTT	CASSWGQLNTGELFF
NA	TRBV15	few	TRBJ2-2	TGTGCCACCAGCAGCACAGTGAACACCGGGGAGCTGTTTTTT	CATSSTVNTGELFF
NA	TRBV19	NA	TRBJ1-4	TGTGCCAGTAGTATAGAAGGAGGGGCCTATGAAAAACTGTTTTTT	CASSIEGGAYEKLFF
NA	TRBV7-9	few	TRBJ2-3	TGTGCCAGCAGCCAAACACCTACAGATACGCAGTATTTT	CASSQTPTDTQYF
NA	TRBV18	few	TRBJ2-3	TGTGCCAGCTCACCCACAGGGTTGGGCACAGATACGCAGTATTTT	CASSPTGLGTDTQYF
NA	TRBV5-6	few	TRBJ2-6	TGTGCCAGCAGCCAGGACTTCTTCTCTGGGGCCAACGTCCTGACTTTC	CASSQDFFSGANVLTF
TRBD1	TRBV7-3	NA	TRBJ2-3	TGTGCCAGCAGCGCCCGAGGGGGCAGGGGTGCCACAGATACGCAGTATTTT	CASSARGGRGATDTQYF
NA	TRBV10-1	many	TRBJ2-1	TGCGCCAGCAGTGGTGGGGAGTGGTCCTACAATGAGCAGTTCTTC	CASSGGEWSYNEQFF
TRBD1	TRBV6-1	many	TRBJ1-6	TGTGCCAGCAGCACGGTGACAGGGGTGGACAATTCACCCCTCCACTTT	CASSTVTGVDNSPLHF
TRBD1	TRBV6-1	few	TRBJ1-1	TGTGCCAGCAGGATGGGACAGGGGGCGACCACTGAAGCTTTCTTT	CASRMGQGATTEAFF
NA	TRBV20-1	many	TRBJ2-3	TGCAGTGCTAGAGTAACGGGACTCTGGCAGTATTTT	CSARVTGLWQYF
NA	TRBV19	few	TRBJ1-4	TGTGCCAGTACCCAACAGGCCGCAACTAATGAAAAACTGTTTTTT	CASTQQAATNEKLFF
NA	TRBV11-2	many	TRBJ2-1	TGTGCCAGCAGCTTAGACAAGGGGAAATACAATGAGCAGTTCTTC	CASSLDKGKYNEQFF
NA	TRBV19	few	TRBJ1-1	TGTGCCAGTAGTATACTCGGGAACACTGAAGCTTTCTTT	CASSILGNTEAFF
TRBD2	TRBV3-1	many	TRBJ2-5	TGTGCCAGCAGCCAAGGAGCGGCGGGGGGACAAGAGACCCAGTACTTC	CASSQGAAGGQETQYF
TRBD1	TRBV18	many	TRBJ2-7	TGTGCCAGCTGCCGTCGGGGGACAGGAGATTACTACGAGCAGTACTTC	CASCRRGTGDYYEQYF
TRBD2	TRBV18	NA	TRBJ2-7	TGTGCCAGCTCACCACTAGCGGGGGCTGAATACGAGCAGTACTTC	CASSPLAGAEYEQYF
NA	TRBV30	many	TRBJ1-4	TGTGCCTGGAGGTCCAGGTCGGATGAAAAACTGTTTTTT	CAWRSRSDEKLFF
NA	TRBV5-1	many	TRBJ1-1	TGCGCCAGCAGCTTGGTCCAACAGGGTGACACTGAAGCTTTCTTT	CASSLVQQGDTEAFF
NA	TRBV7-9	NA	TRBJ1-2	TGTGCCAGCAGCTTAGACCCTGGGAGGCCCTATGGCTACACCTTC	CASSLDPGRPYGYTF
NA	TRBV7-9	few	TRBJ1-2	TGTGCCAGCAGCGTCACGACCAGGGTCTTGGGCTATGGCTACACCTTC	CASSVTTRVLGYGYTF
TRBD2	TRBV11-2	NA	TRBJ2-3	TGTGCCAGCATCTCGAGCGGGGGGGGCACAGATACGCAGTATTTT	CASISSGGGTDTQYF
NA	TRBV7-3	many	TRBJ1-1	TGTGCCAGCAGCTTAAGTGCCGATCTGAACACTGAAGCTTTCTTT	CASSLSADLNTEAFF
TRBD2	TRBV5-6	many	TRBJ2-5	TGTGCCAGCAGCTCCCTAAGCGGGGGGGAGAAGACCCAGTACTTC	CASSSLSGGEKTQYF
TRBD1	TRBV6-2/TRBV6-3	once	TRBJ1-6	TGTGTCAGCGCGGTGGCGGGACAGAGCAATTCACCCCTCCACTTT	CVSAVAGQSNSPLHF
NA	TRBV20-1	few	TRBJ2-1	TGCAGTGCTGCCCTACTGGCGGGGAGACCCCTTTCGAATGAGCAGTTCTTC	CSAALLAGRPLSNEQFF
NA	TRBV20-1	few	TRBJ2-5	TGCAGTCTTCCTTTGGGGGGGCCGGGAGAGACCCAGTACTTC	CSLPLGGPGETQYF
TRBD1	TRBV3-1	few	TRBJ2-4	TGTGCCAGCATAGGGACAGGGATACTAGCCAAAAACATTCAGTACTTC	CASIGTGILAKNIQYF
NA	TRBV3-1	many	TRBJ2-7	TGTGCCAGCAGCCAAGATAGCTCAGGGTGGGTCCACGAGCAGTACTTC	CASSQDSSGWVHEQYF
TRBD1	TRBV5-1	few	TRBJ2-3	TGCGCCAGCAGCTTCGACAGGGGGACCTCAGATACGCAGTATTTT	CASSFDRGTSDTQYF
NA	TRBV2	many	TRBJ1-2	TGTGCCAGCAGTGAGAGCCCGAACTATGGCTACACCTTC	CASSESPNYGYTF
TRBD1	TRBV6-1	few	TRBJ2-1	TGTGCCAGCACCGAGTCCGGGACAGGGCTCCATGAGCAGTTCTTC	CASTESGTGLHEQFF